One TCR beta chain is described in this entry. The protocol was immunoSEQ multiplex PCR, while the TCRdb copy is restricted to in-frame clones and leaves out a portion. The table lists under 500,000 clones, approximately 90% of them singletons, with less than 2% in the top ten. The CDR3 is 12 amino acids. CDR1 and CDR2 (germline): SGDLS, YYNGEE. The V end was cut by 10 bases, the J end by 8 bases, with 16 bases between. This sample's treatment: about 20 received Ad26.COV2.S at low or high dose, single or two shots; several received placebo; per-sample allocation not given. Repertoires come from day 63 after the first vaccine or placebo injection. The data are from a study of Ad26.COV2.S vaccination and SARS-CoV-2 variants.

Sequencing used peripheral blood, obtained in a trial of Ad26.COV2.S vaccine versus placebo. The clonotype was recovered from a person between 18 and 65 years old who received the Ad26.COV2.S COVID-19 vaccine or a placebo. The chain employs TRBV9 and TRBJ2-1; possible D gene TRBD1, 5 bases. In DNA, the CDR3 is TGTGCCGTGGGGCCGACAGTCGATGAGCAGTTCTTC. Translation gives CAVGPTVDEQFF. Filled out from reference TRBV9 and TRBJ2-1, the complete variable domain reads DSGVTQTPKHLITATGQRVTLRCSPRSGDLSVYWYQQSLDQGLQFLIQYYNGEERAKGNILERFSAQQFPDLHSELNLSSLELGDSALYFCAVGPTVDEQFFGPGTRLTVL.